This TCR beta chain was recovered during a study of blood T cells in healthy people across ages. Using a J-beta primer mix together with a sample-barcoded 5' primer, a second PCR was run for about 7 to 12 cycles. From the 5' RACE reads, TCRdb called clonotypes with MiXCR, one entry per CDR3 protein. Here the sample spans some 800,000 distinct CDR3 sequences, around 43% being singletons. This CDR3 has 15 amino acids. Germline V gene lookup returns CDR1 SEHNR and CDR2 FQNEAQ (reference sequence). V trimming: 5 bases; J trimming: 5 bases; junction bases outside the gene matches: 8. This TCR derives from a man aged 55 to 70 in good health. V is TRBV7-9 and J is TRBJ2-2, with TRBD1 matching over 7 bases. The source material was blood. The CDR3 region has the DNA TGTGCCAGCAGCGACGACAGGGCTGGTACCGGGGAGCTGTTTTTT. Translation: CASSDDRAGTGELFF.